The 2 T cell receptor beta chains presented below share a single source sample, sequenced in a study of spatial heterogeneity in lung cancer. TCRdb redid the calling of the 5' RACE reads with MiXCR, one entry per CDR3 protein. The sample has around 110,000 distinct CDR3 sequences, about 12% seen once. The time point denotes: blood at routine non-recurrence follow-up after resection. Unsorted whole RNA from tumor, nontumor lung or frozen PBMC underwent sequencing. The sample was PBMCs, taken at follow-up. The receptor source for this set is a male donor with early-stage non-small cell lung cancer.

This clonotype was picked up a small number of times. The chain couples TRBV20-1 to TRBJ2-1, with D possibly matching TRBD1 (6 bases). V gave up 4 bases and J gave up 6 bases, with 10 bases separating them. This CDR3 is built from 12 residues. The germline V gene has CDR1 DFQATT and CDR2 SNEGSKA (reference sequence). The CDR3 sequence is CSANPQGNEQFF. The CDR3 DNA reads as TGCAGTGCTAATCCACAGGGCAATGAGCAGTTCTTC.

J is TRBJ1-1 and V is TRBV27, with 8 bases fitting TRBD1. Per the germline V gene, CDR1 is MNHEY and CDR2 is SMNVEV (reference sequence). The CDR3 totals 15 residues. The V and J ends lost 3 bases and 1 base, in that order; junction bases with no gene match: 4. The CDR3 is CASSLDRVPNTEAFF. The CDR3, as DNA: TGTGCCAGCAGTTTGGACAGGGTGCCGAACACTGAAGCTTTCTTT.